Presented here are 13 T cell receptor beta chains from one specimen sequenced in a study of beta chain features in type 1 diabetes. cDNA synthesis used the whole RNA isolate, giving expressed TCRB sequences. Repertoires were generated with immunoSEQ multiplex PCR, while TCRdb's copy carries only in-frame clones and drops some. The table lists hundreds of thousands of clones, roughly a sixth of them singletons, with 0.093% in the top ten. The sequenced material came from naive CD4+ T cells from blood. The receptor source for this set is a man aged 18 to 30 in good health.

This chain connects TRBV7-2 to TRBJ1-5, with D possibly matching TRBD1 (5 bases). V was trimmed by 5 bases and J by 0 bases, leaving 11 bases between them. The CDR3 runs to 15 residues. Looked up from germline, CDR1 is SGHTA and CDR2 is FQGNSA. For the CDR3, the DNA is TGTGCCAGCAGCACCAGGGCGCGTAGCAATCAGCCCCAGCATTTT. As protein: CASSTRARSNQPQHF.

This clone was observed a handful of times. Other nucleotide sequences from this sample produce the same CDR3. The chain combines TRBV6-5 with TRBJ1-2, with a possible D match to TRBD1 (6 bases). The germline gives CDR1 MNHEY, CDR2 SVGAGI. The CDR3 is 12 amino acids. V lost 0 bases to trimming and J lost 8 bases, with 7 bases between them. CDR3 nucleotides: TGTGCCAGCAGTTACTCTGGGGGCGGCTACACCTTC. Its translation is CASSYSGGGYTF.

This clone was detected a few times. The genes are TRBV23-1 and TRBJ2-7; no definite D call. TRBV23-1 is identified as an open reading frame with a role that is uncertain. The V end was cut by 0 bases, the J end by 11 bases, with 11 bases between. The CDR3 totals 12 residues. CDR3: CASSQSPGEKYF. The CDR3 DNA is TGCGCCAGCAGTCAATCCCCAGGAGAGAAGTACTTC.

The rearrangement joins TRBV19 to TRBJ2-1; 11 bases map to TRBD2. J lost 10 bases, V lost 6 bases, and 11 bases had no gene match. CDR3 length equals 15 residues. Germline V gene sequence: CDR1 LNHDA, CDR2 SQIVND (reference sequence). CDR3 sequence: CASSPLLAGALEQFF. CDR3 coding DNA: TGTGCCAGTAGCCCACTACTAGCGGGGGCCCTGGAGCAGTTCTTC.

The chain joins TRBV18 to TRBJ2-7; D gene ambiguous. Germline V gives CDR1 KGHSH, CDR2 LQKENI. With 6 bases removed from V and 0 bases from J, the gap between germline ends came to 6 bases. The CDR3 consists of 12 residues. The CDR3 nucleotides are TGTGCCAGCTCTGAAAGCTCCTACGAGCAGTACTTC. It encodes CASSESSYEQYF.

The rearrangement joins TRBV4-2 to TRBJ2-3; 10 nucleotides align to TRBD2. This CDR3 comprises 17 residues. Trimming took 3 bases from V and 0 from J; bases not matched to a gene: 6. The germline gives CDR1 LGHNA, CDR2 YNFKEQ. CDR3 DNA: TGTGCCAGCAGCCAGGATTTTAGCGGGGGGAGCACAGATACGCAGTATTTT. Its translation: CASSQDFSGGSTDTQYF.

The CDR3 region is CASSLGLALRETQYF. CDR3 coding DNA: TGTGCCAGCAGCCTCGGACTAGCCTTGAGGGAGACCCAGTACTTC. The chain recombines TRBV7-3 with TRBJ2-5; 8 nucleotides agree with TRBD2. Unmatched junction bases numbered 10, after V lost 5 bases and J lost 5 bases. Germline V gives CDR1 SGHTA, CDR2 FQGTGA. The CDR3 runs 15 residues. Full variable domain (outside the CDR3, taken from reference TRBV7-3 and TRBJ2-5): GAGVSQTPSNKVTEKGKYVELRCDPISGHTALYWYRQSLGQGPEFLIYFQGTGAADDSGLPNDRFFAVRPEGSVSTLKIQRTERGDSAVYLCASSLGLALRETQYFGPGTRLLVL.

In this sample, this clone turned up a few times. CDR3 sequence (DNA): TGTGCCAGCAGGGGGACTAGCGGGCAGTCTAGCACAGATACGCAGTATTTT. Amino acids: CASRGTSGQSSTDTQYF. The chain recombines TRBV28 with TRBJ2-3; 12 positions match TRBD2. Trimming at V came to 6 bases and at J to 0 bases, leaving 7 bases not matched to a gene. Per the germline V gene, CDR1 is MDHEN and CDR2 is SYDVKM. The CDR3 contains 17 residues.

This clone turned up a few times. The chain links TRBV5-1 to TRBJ1-6; D call uncertain. The CDR3 is 16 amino acids. Germline V gene lookup returns CDR1 SGHRS and CDR2 YFSETQ. Trimming stripped 1 base from V and 0 bases from J, with 8 bases between. The CDR3 DNA follows: TGCGCCAGCAGCTTGAGGGCGAGCTCCTATAATTCACCCCTCCACTTT. This sequence encodes CASSLRASSYNSPLHF.

V is TRBV7-2 and J is TRBJ2-7; 9 nucleotides match TRBD1. The V gene's germline CDR1 is SGHTA and CDR2 FQGNSA. With V trimmed by 3 bases and J by 1 base, 4 bases remained unmatched. CDR3 length: 15 amino acids. CDR3 in amino acids: CASSLSGTGSYEQYF. DNA for the CDR3: TGTGCCAGCAGCTTGTCCGGGACAGGGTCCTACGAGCAGTACTTC.

The gene calls are TRBV15 and TRBJ1-1; D is undetermined. V was cut by 0 bases and J by 0 bases, with 11 bases left in between. There are 16 residues in the CDR3. Germline CDR1 reads LNHNV; CDR2 reads YYDKDF (reference sequence). The CDR3 coding sequence is TGTGCCACCAGCAGAGATCTCCAGAGAATGAACACTGAAGCTTTCTTT. Encoded protein: CATSRDLQRMNTEAFF.

This clone was recorded a few times. V usage is TRBV10-3 and J usage is TRBJ2-1; perhaps TRBD2 as D (6 bases). Trimming shortened V by 6 bases and J by 0 bases, and 18 bases separated the two germline ends. The CDR3 length is 17 residues. Germline values: CDR1 ENHRY, CDR2 SYGVKD. This CDR3 reads CAIRDLTGGNSYNEQFF. CDR3 DNA: TGTGCCATCAGGGACCTAACTGGCGGGAACTCCTACAATGAGCAGTTCTTC.

This clone was counted only a few times. The chain uses TRBV5-4 and TRBJ1-2; a possible D gene is TRBD1 (6 bases). CDR3 size: 13 residues. From germline, CDR1 is SGHNT and CDR2 YYREEE (reference sequence). Trimming pared 2 bases from V and 5 bases from J, leaving 10 bases between. The CDR3 loop is CASSLQDSYGYTF. CDR3 DNA: TGTGCCAGCAGCTTACAGGACAGTTATGGCTACACCTTC.